This passage covers 23 T cell receptor beta chains from one sample sequenced in a study of spatial heterogeneity in lung cancer. Study observations and caveats: For expanded intratumoral alpha and beta TCRs, counts tracked tumor mutation counts.

Which antigens these TCRs recognize remains unknown. TCRdb reanalysed the 5' RACE reads using MiXCR and keeps one entry per CDR3 protein. The sample lists fewer than 13,000 distinct CDR3 sequences; roughly 13% were seen once. Time point noted: sample taken at primary tumor resection. This sample comprised lung tumor tissue, obtained at surgery. These TCRs come from a male donor with early-stage non-small cell lung cancer.

This clonotype is classed as medium-sized. J is TRBJ2-7 and V is TRBV6-5, with TRBD1 matching 7 bases. V was pared by 7 bases and J by 6 bases, with 12 bases of the junction left unmatched. The CDR3 covers 14 residues. Germline CDR1 reads MNHEY; CDR2 reads SVGAGI. CDR3 sequence: CASTLKTGTTEQYF. The CDR3 DNA follows: TGTGCCAGCACCCTGAAGACAGGGACCACCGAGCAGTACTTC.

This clonotype has a count of ten or more. This chain uses TRBV7-2 with TRBJ1-5; no firm D call. The CDR3 is 14 residues long. Germline values: CDR1 SGHTA, CDR2 FQGNSA. V was shortened by 5 bases and J by 5 bases, with 13 bases between the two germline ends. CDR3 region: CASSARYGDQPQHF. CDR3 DNA: TGTGCCAGCAGCGCCCGATATGGGGATCAGCCCCAGCATTTT.

There are many counts of this clonotype. V usage is TRBV12-3 or TRBV12-4 and J usage is TRBJ2-7, with D unclear. V was clipped by 3 bases and J by 3 bases, with 15 bases between them. The CDR3 is made up of 15 amino acids. The chain's CDR3 is CASSFKGISDYEQYF. Here the CDR3 DNA reads TGTGCCAGCAGTTTTAAAGGTATCTCGGACTACGAGCAGTACTTC.

The sample holds a few counts of this clonotype. The chain uses TRBV20-1 and TRBJ2-7; tentatively, D is TRBD1 (5 bases). Per the germline V gene, CDR1 is DFQATT and CDR2 is SNEGSKA (reference sequence). The CDR3 runs 13 residues. V dropped 5 bases and J dropped 0 bases, with 11 bases sitting between them. This CDR3 is CSASKTASYEQYF. The CDR3, as DNA: TGCAGTGCTTCCAAGACAGCCTCCTACGAGCAGTACTTC.

The chain uses TRBV2 and TRBJ1-1, with D maybe TRBD1 (6 bases). Germline CDR1 reads SNHLY; CDR2 reads FYNNEI. Trimming removed 8 bases from V and 3 bases from J, with 7 bases in between. This CDR3 has 11 residues. The CDR3 region is CASGTYTEAFF. The CDR3 DNA reads as TGTGCCAGCGGGACATACACTGAAGCTTTCTTT.

This clonotype was seen only a few times. The rearrangement joins TRBV6-2 or TRBV6-3 to TRBJ2-1; no clear D. CDR1 and CDR2 (germline): MNHEY, SVGEGT. CDR3 length equals 13 residues. Trimming took off 4 bases at V and 3 bases at J, with 7 bases between the two ends. In DNA form, the CDR3 reads TGTGCCAGCAGTTGGGATGTCTACAATGAGCAGTTCTTC. It yields the protein CASSWDVYNEQFF.

The gene calls are TRBV7-2 and TRBJ2-7; D gene unclear. V was trimmed by 0 bases and J by 3 bases, leaving 6 bases between them. The CDR3 extends over 13 amino acids. In germline, CDR1 is SGHTA, CDR2 FQGNSA. The chain's CDR3 is CASSLAWSYEQYF. Written as DNA, the CDR3 is TGTGCCAGCAGCTTAGCCTGGAGCTACGAGCAGTACTTC.

This chain connects TRBV3-1 to TRBJ2-5; D is perhaps TRBD1 (5 bases). The CDR3 length is 13 residues. Deletions cut 1 base from V and 5 bases from J, with 8 bases between. Germline CDR1 LGHDT, CDR2 YNNKEL (reference sequence). The CDR3 sequence is CASSQVKGETQYF. As DNA, the CDR3 is TGTGCCAGCAGCCAAGTGAAGGGGGAGACCCAGTACTTC.

This clonotype was recorded at least ten times. This chain connects TRBV18 to TRBJ1-5; no firm D call. The CDR3 is made up of 14 amino acids. V was trimmed by 6 bases and J by 0 bases, leaving 9 bases between them. Looked up from germline, CDR1 is KGHSH and CDR2 is LQKENI. This chain's CDR3 is CASSLGISNQPQHF. The DNA for the CDR3 is TGTGCCAGCTCCCTCGGGATTAGCAATCAGCCCCAGCATTTT.

This clonotype occurred many times. The chain carries TRBV20-1 and TRBJ1-5; tentative D call: TRBD1 (6 bases). The germline CDR1 and CDR2 sequences are DFQATT and SNEGSKA (reference sequence). With 3 bases removed from V and 5 bases from J, the gap between germline ends came to 17 bases. There are 15 residues in the CDR3. This CDR3 is CSARKNTGYDQPQHF. The CDR3 DNA sequence: TGCAGTGCTAGGAAAAATACAGGGTACGATCAGCCCCAGCATTTT.

This clonotype came up a few times. The V and J genes are TRBV20-1 and TRBJ2-4; D is unresolved. This CDR3 is built from 17 residues. Germline V gene sequence: CDR1 DFQATT, CDR2 SNEGSKA (reference sequence). V shed 2 bases and J shed 4 bases, with 21 bases lying between them. This CDR3 reads CSARHLTAAIPKNIQYF. For the CDR3, the DNA is TGCAGTGCTAGACACTTAACCGCGGCCATACCAAAAAACATTCAGTACTTC.

This clonotype was counted at least ten times. CDR3 sequence: CASSHSGQETQYF. The CDR3 DNA reads TGTGCCAGCAGTCATAGCGGCCAAGAGACCCAGTACTTC. V is TRBV3-1 and J is TRBJ2-5, with a possible D match to TRBD2 (6 bases). The length of the CDR3 is 13 residues. V was clipped by 6 bases and J by 1 base, with 9 bases between them. Germline assignment: CDR1 LGHDT and CDR2 YNNKEL (reference sequence).

This clonotype was counted only a few times. The chain has TRBV5-4 and TRBJ2-3; D gene uncertain. V gave up 0 bases and J gave up 0 bases, with 8 bases separating them. Germline CDR1 SGHNT, CDR2 YYREEE (reference sequence). The CDR3 is made up of 15 amino acids. For the CDR3, the DNA is TGTGCCAGCAGCTTGGGTGCCGGCAGCACAGATACGCAGTATTTT. This sequence encodes CASSLGAGSTDTQYF.

A few counts support this clonotype. In DNA, the CDR3 is TGTGCCAGCAGTGAAATCCATGTTCAGGACCGAGGCTACGAGCAGTACTTC. This encodes CASSEIHVQDRGYEQYF. This rearrangement joins TRBV6-1 to TRBJ2-7; unclear D gene. The V gene's germline CDR1 is MNHNS and CDR2 SASEGT. V shed 2 bases and J shed 3 bases, with 20 bases lying between them. CDR3 length equals 17 residues.

This sequence joins TRBV24-1 and TRBJ2-2, with D hard to call. Germline-derived CDR1 and CDR2 are KGHDR and SFDVKD. Trimming pared 4 bases from V and 6 bases from J, leaving 11 bases between. CDR3 length: 14 amino acids. CDR3 protein: CATSDAEFSGELFF. The CDR3 DNA sequence: TGTGCCACCAGTGACGCCGAATTCTCCGGGGAGCTGTTTTTT.

Ten or more counts support this clonotype. The V gene is TRBV7-9, the J gene TRBJ1-1; D gene ambiguous. The CDR3 extends over 14 amino acids. V dropped 2 bases and J dropped 3 bases, with 10 bases sitting between them. Germline CDR1 reads SEHNR; CDR2 reads FQNEAQ (reference sequence). CDR3 protein: CASSLSSGYTEAFF. CDR3 bases: TGTGCCAGCAGCTTAAGCTCGGGGTACACTGAAGCTTTCTTT. Drawing the rest from reference TRBV7-9 and TRBJ1-1, the complete variable domain is DTGVSQNPRHKITKRGQNVTFRCDPISEHNRLYWYRQTLGQGPEFLTYFQNEAQLEKSRLLSDRFSAERPKGSFSTLEIQRTEQGDSAMYLCASSLSSGYTEAFFGQGTRLTVV.

This clonotype has just a few counts. The CDR3 region has the DNA TGTGCCAGCAGGGGGGTTGGACAGGCCGGCGGCGAGCAGTACTTC. Translated, it gives CASRGVGQAGGEQYF. The chain has TRBV6-2 or TRBV6-3 and TRBJ2-7, with TRBD1 matching 7 bases. Germline loops: CDR1 MNHEY, CDR2 SVGEGT. The CDR3 is made up of 15 amino acids. Trimming removed 6 bases from V and 6 bases from J; junction bases left unmatched: 14.

This clonotype has only a few counts. V usage is TRBV5-1 and J usage is TRBJ2-1; D is possibly TRBD1 or TRBD2 (5 bases each). There are 17 residues in the CDR3. Germline CDR1 SGHRS, CDR2 YFSETQ. Trimming removed 0 bases from V and 9 bases from J, with 22 bases in between. CDR3 region: CASSLGGPGMDGGEQFF. CDR3 in DNA: TGCGCCAGCAGCTTGGGGGGACCAGGGATGGACGGTGGTGAGCAGTTCTTC.

This clonotype was seen a few times. The chain links TRBV7-2 to TRBJ2-1; D not certain. V was trimmed by 1 base and J by 6 bases, leaving 7 bases between them. This CDR3 has 13 amino acids. Germline CDR1 is SGHTA and CDR2 is FQGNSA. The CDR3: CASSLVLPNEQFF. DNA for the CDR3: TGTGCCAGCAGCTTAGTGCTTCCCAATGAGCAGTTCTTC.

This clonotype has just a few counts. The chain joins TRBV11-2 to TRBJ1-1; weak D call: TRBD1 (5 bases). The CDR3 spans 15 residues. The germline CDR1 and CDR2 sequences are SGHAT and FQNNGV. Trimming cost V 5 bases and J 4 bases, with 17 bases left between them. The CDR3 loop is CASSPRVGAGTEAFF. The DNA of the CDR3 is TGTGCCAGCAGCCCTCGTGTAGGGGCGGGCACTGAAGCTTTCTTT.

The V call is TRBV6-5, the J call TRBJ1-5, with D perhaps matching TRBD1 (6 bases). Looked up from germline, CDR1 is MNHEY and CDR2 is SVGAGI. Trimming shortened V by 5 bases and J by 4 bases, and 9 bases separated the two germline ends. This CDR3 has 13 residues. The CDR3 spells CASSIDRNQPQHF. CDR3 sequence (DNA): TGTGCCAGCAGTATCGACAGGAATCAGCCCCAGCATTTT.

This clonotype was counted many times. The rearrangement uses TRBV12-3 or TRBV12-4 and TRBJ2-7; 8 bases map to TRBD2. With V trimmed by 1 base and J by 2 bases, 7 bases remained unmatched. The CDR3 consists of 16 residues. The CDR3 region has the DNA TGTGCCAGCAGTTTAGGCTCGCGGGGGGCACCCTACGAGCAGTACTTC. Protein sequence: CASSLGSRGAPYEQYF.

Ten or more counts support this clonotype. The CDR3: CASSVDRGPDTQYF. CDR3 DNA sequence: TGTGCCAGCAGCGTCGACAGGGGCCCAGATACGCAGTATTTT. The chain carries TRBV9 and TRBJ2-3; 8 nucleotides agree with TRBD1. Per germline, CDR1 SGDLS and CDR2 YYNGEE. Trimming took 2 bases from V and 4 from J; bases not matched to a gene: 3. This CDR3 comprises 14 residues. Full variable domain (remainder filled in from reference TRBV9 and TRBJ2-3): DSGVTQTPKHLITATGQRVTLRCSPRSGDLSVYWYQQSLDQGLQFLIQYYNGEERAKGNILERFSAQQFPDLHSELNLSSLELGDSALYFCASSVDRGPDTQYFGPGTRLTVL.